This T cell receptor beta chain is drawn from a study of T cell responses to AZD1222 COVID-19 vaccine (dated by TCRdb to 2020 to 2023). For context, the study as a whole: AZD1222 recipients with second doses at about 4 weeks or about 12 weeks were pooled, because spike-specific TCR depth and breadth did not differ between schedules. Enrollment into the trials was organized by age into subgroups of 18-55, 56-69 and 70-plus years, and those subgroups contained approximately 160, 26 and 62 TCR-sequenced participants, respectively. TCR sequencing was performed for some 250 trial participants, of whom about 200 were given two doses of AZD1222 and approximately 26 were given two doses of MenACWY control vaccine.

Paper-wide results and their limitations: Reportedly, close to half of the unique spike-specific TCRs recognized epitopes lying outside the regions that are mutated in the B.1.351 and B.1.1.7 variants. The whole spike protein was spanned by vaccine-associated CD4 TCRs, and dominant responses were seen in regions 160-218 and 743-854. A significant rise in spike-specific TCR breadth and depth was observed after two AZD1222 doses relative to day 0 and relative to MenACWY recipients. Most participants were white British and females outnumbered males, and the authors suggested that clonal diversity may have been underestimated. The 56-69-year group was small, and its depth increase did not reach significance, likely because of low power. Because no day 14 peak-response samples were available, repertoires were characterized only after the peak T cell response. Conclusions about previously exposed vaccinees are limited, since just 6 or 7 AZD1222 recipients were seropositive for SARS-CoV-2 at baseline.

The time point label of this sample denotes: baseline before first vaccination. The vaccinee samples were drawn from two UK trials, COV001 and COV002, one of which was a single-blind randomized controlled phase 2/3 trial testing AZD1222 (ChAdOx1 nCoV-19) in healthy adults. Trial participant PBMC samples were collected at day 0 and day 28 after the second dose for TCRbeta chain sequencing. The CDR3 regions of human TCRbeta chains were analyzed by immunosequencing. Per the source publication's procedure: Repertoire TCRs were checked for matches against a reference library of SARS-CoV-2-specific TCRs that had been generated using the MIRA antigen-specificity platform. Breadth was defined as the fraction of unique TCRs that were SARS-CoV-2-associated, and depth was defined as the fraction of total T cells that were SARS-CoV-2-associated. Using the MIRA data, every spike-specific TCR was mapped to the spike region that the TCR reacted to and assigned to either a CD4 or a CD8 class. Log10-transformed breadth and depth values were compared by one-way ANOVA with Sidak's multiple comparisons tests. The table comes from immuneACCESS by way of TCRdb, which keeps in-frame sequences with V and J called. Part of the clones is missing from these tables; in studies checked, under half for an unresolved V gene and the rest for unknown reasons. V and J calls and clone size are given by that table; D and trimming were obtained from the DNA. This sample is represented by some 120,000 clones; about nine tenths of them were singletons. The ten largest clones add up to approximately 7.9% of the sample.

The CDR3 measures 14 amino acids from cysteine to phenylalanine. Here the CDR3 DNA is all that survives: 42 bases in frame from base 1. The germline V gene (reference sequence) specifies SEHNR as CDR1 and FQNEAQ as CDR2. The trim is 5 bases for V and 0 bases for J, with a gap of 8 bases between the germline ends. Regarding this clone: No cognate antigen has been identified for it. No much larger clone exists at a distance of one base, and base qualities are not known.

The sample in question was peripheral blood, obtained on day 0 of AZD1222 vaccination. Rearrangement joined TRBV7-9 to TRBJ1-3; no D segment can be confidently identified. The TCR comes from an adult in good health. Read as DNA, the sequence is TGTGCCAGCAGCGCCGTTAGCTCTGGAAACACCATATATTTT. This encodes CASSAVSSGNTIYF.